Below, 19 T cell receptor beta chains from the same sample are listed, as sequenced in a study of Graves' ophthalmopathy and Graves' hyperthyroidism. Amplified material comprised TCR beta CDR3 regions derived from RNA transcripts. First-round RT-PCR relied on HTBI primers, and a second-round multiplex PCR came next. Via MiXCR, TCRdb re-called the multiplex PCR reads, giving one row per CDR3 protein. The sample consists of about 480,000 distinct CDR3 sequences, roughly an eighth of them appearing once. Sequenced: blood. All receptors derive from a young woman with Graves' ophthalmopathy.

This clonotype was recorded a few times. This sequence joins TRBV11-2 and TRBJ2-5, with TRBD2 matching over 7 bases. Trimming removed 0 bases from V and 9 bases from J; junction bases left unmatched: 13. Germline CDR1 and CDR2: SGHAT and FQNNGV. The CDR3 runs to 16 residues. The CDR3, as DNA: TGTGCCAGCAGCTTAGATCGGGCTAGCGGCGAAGGTGCCCAGTACTTC. Protein sequence: CASSLDRASGEGAQYF.

This clonotype was detected many times. The rearrangement uses TRBV20-1 and TRBJ1-2, with D tentatively TRBD1 (6 bases). V was shortened by 5 bases and J by 2 bases, with 12 bases between the two germline ends. This CDR3 contains 13 residues. Germline assignment: CDR1 DFQATT and CDR2 SNEGSKA (reference sequence). In nucleotides, the CDR3 is TGCAGTGCTCCAGGGACAACCAACTATGGCTACACCTTC. Protein product: CSAPGTTNYGYTF.

The V and J genes are TRBV29-1 and TRBJ1-1; D gene unclear. The CDR3 covers 12 residues. The germline V and J ends were trimmed by 7 bases and 3 bases, with 12 bases remaining between them. Germline V gives CDR1 SQVTM, CDR2 ANQGSEA. The CDR3, as DNA: TGCAGCGGTGTGGGAACTTACACTGAAGCTTTCTTT. As protein: CSGVGTYTEAFF.

This clonotype has only a few counts. A read error is possible here, since a much larger clone lies one base away. The final CDR3 position lacks the conserved phenylalanine or tryptophan, pointing to a likely read error. This chain uses TRBV30 with TRBJ2-4; TRBD2 might be the D (6 bases). The V gene's germline CDR1 is GTSNPN and CDR2 SVGIG (reference sequence). V dropped 3 bases and J dropped 2 bases, with 11 bases sitting between them. The CDR3 sequence is 14 residues long. The CDR3 nucleotides are TGTGCCTGGAGCGCGGGGTCGCCCAAAAACATTCAGTACCTC. It yields the protein CAWSAGSPKNIQYL.

This clonotype was recorded once. The chain links TRBV6-1 to TRBJ2-5; maybe TRBD2 (7 bases). Germline V gives CDR1 MNHNS, CDR2 SASEGT. V was trimmed by 8 bases and J by 5 bases, leaving 21 bases between them. The CDR3 runs 15 residues. CDR3 sequence reads: CASQWLAGAVETQYF. The DNA of the CDR3 is TGTGCCAGCCAATGGCTTGCGGGGGCGGTTGAGACCCAGTACTTC.

This clonotype has ten or more counts. The chain combines TRBV11-1 with TRBJ2-7, with TRBD1 as a possible D gene (6 bases). The germline V gene encodes CDR1 SGHAT and CDR2 FQDESV (reference sequence). V was shortened by 8 bases and J by 0 bases, with 14 bases between the two germline ends. The CDR3 runs to 14 residues. The CDR3 DNA follows: TGTGCCAGCGGACCACAGGGCTTCTCCTACGAGCAGTACTTC. It codes for CASGPQGFSYEQYF. Based on the CDR3 plus reference TRBV11-1 and TRBJ2-7, the full variable domain is EAEVAQSPRYKITEKSQAVAFWCDPISGHATLYWYRQILGQGPELLVQFQDESVVDDSQLPKDRFSAERLKGVDSTLKIQPAELGDSAMYLCASGPQGFSYEQYFGPGTRLTVT.

This clonotype was seen at least ten times. V gene TRBV12-3 or TRBV12-4 combines with J gene TRBJ2-7, with D perhaps TRBD1 (5 bases). The CDR3 is 14 residues long. V lost 6 bases and J 5 bases, leaving 17 bases between the germline ends. CDR3 sequence: CASRTQNRYDEQYF. CDR3 nucleotides: TGTGCCAGCAGGACCCAGAACAGGTACGACGAGCAGTACTTC.

This clonotype turned up a few times. The J gene is TRBJ2-7, the V gene TRBV7-9; TRBD2 matches 11 bases. CDR3 size: 15 residues. Germline lookup yields CDR1 SEHNR and CDR2 FQNEAQ (reference sequence). V gave up 7 bases and J gave up 4 bases; unmatched junction bases: 9. CDR3 region: CASIKTSGGYYEQYF. CDR3 in DNA: TGTGCCAGCATCAAAACTAGCGGGGGTTATTACGAGCAGTACTTC.

The chain is built from TRBV6-2 or TRBV6-3 and TRBJ2-7, with 8 bases aligning to TRBD1. CDR1 and CDR2 (germline): MNHEY, SVGEGT. V gave up 2 bases and J gave up 3 bases; unmatched junction bases: 12. The CDR3 is made up of 17 amino acids. CDR3 region: CASSYGEPGTGDYEQYF. Here the CDR3 DNA reads TGTGCCAGCAGTTACGGAGAGCCCGGGACAGGAGACTACGAGCAGTACTTC.

This clonotype has ten or more counts. The chain couples TRBV10-3 to TRBJ1-2; 11 bases are a match to TRBD1. With 5 bases clipped from V and 2 bases from J, the junction kept 4 bases outside the gene matches. Germline CDR1 and CDR2: ENHRY and SYGVKD. The CDR3 is made up of 15 amino acids. The CDR3 sequence is CAISHGTGGNYGYTF. CDR3 bases: TGTGCCATCAGTCATGGGACAGGGGGGAACTATGGCTACACCTTC.

This clonotype was observed a few times. A much larger clone sits a single nucleotide away, making a read error possible. This chain joins TRBV30 and TRBJ1-1; tentative D call: TRBD1 (5 bases). CDR1 is GTSNPN and CDR2 is SVGIG in the germline V gene (reference sequence). There are 13 residues in the CDR3. The CDR3 DNA reads TGTGCCTGGAGTCCGGGACTAAACACTGAAGCTTGCTTT. Its protein is CAWSPGLNTEACF.

This clonotype was counted many times. The chain is built from TRBV12-3 or TRBV12-4 and TRBJ2-2; D is unclear. The ends were cut back, 2 bases at V and 4 bases at J, with 5 bases in the middle. This CDR3 spans 13 amino acids. The DNA of the CDR3 is TGTGCCAGCAGTTTACAGATCACCGGGGAGCTGTTTTTT. It yields the protein CASSLQITGELFF.

This clonotype has at least ten counts. V usage is TRBV20-1 and J usage is TRBJ1-1, with D tentatively TRBD1 (6 bases). The V end lost 6 bases, the J end lost 8 bases, and 10 bases lay between the germline ends. Germline V gene data show CDR1 as DFQATT and CDR2 as SNEGSKA (reference sequence). This CDR3 is 10 amino acids long. The CDR3 spells CSARGQEAFF. In DNA, the CDR3 is TGCAGTGCCAGGGGACAAGAAGCTTTCTTT.

Regarding this clonotype: At one end the junction does not follow the germline gene, possibly because of a read error. The V and J genes are TRBV6-2 or TRBV6-3 and TRBJ2-6, with D perhaps matching TRBD2 (5 bases). Germline values: CDR1 MNHEY, CDR2 SVGEGT. The CDR3 loop spans 16 amino acids. The CDR3 here is CAAREGGHSGANVLTF. The CDR3 nucleotides read TGTGCCGCGCGAGAGGGTGGCCACTCTGGCGCCAACGTCCTGACTTTC.

The chain combines TRBV6-1 with TRBJ2-6; D not resolved. This CDR3 is built from 13 residues. CDR1 MNHNS and CDR2 SASEGT come from the germline V gene. Trimming took 6 bases from V and 3 from J, leaving 6 bases between them. As DNA, the CDR3 is TGTGCCAGCAGAGGGCTTGGGGCCAACGTCCTGACTTTC. Translated: CASRGLGANVLTF.

Only a few counts were recorded for this clonotype. The rearrangement uses TRBV30 and TRBJ1-1; no definite D call. Trimming shortened V by 1 base and J by 5 bases, and 14 bases separated the two germline ends. The CDR3 runs 14 residues. The germline CDR1 and CDR2 sequences are GTSNPN and SVGIG (reference sequence). The CDR3 sequence: CAWSEGSVRTEAFF. In DNA, the CDR3 is TGTGCCTGGAGTGAGGGCAGCGTCCGTACTGAAGCTTTCTTT. The full variable domain, with the rest looked up from reference TRBV30 and TRBJ1-1, is SQTIHQWPATLVQPVGSPLSLECTVEGTSNPNLYWYRQAAGRGLQLLFYSVGIGQISSEVPQNLSASRPQDRQFILSSKKLLLSDSGFYLCAWSEGSVRTEAFFGQGTRLTVV.

In this sample, this clonotype turned up many times. The rearrangement uses TRBV28 and TRBJ1-5; D is undetermined. Trimming removed 6 bases from V and 3 bases from J, with 9 bases in between. This CDR3 comprises 13 residues. Germline values: CDR1 MDHEN, CDR2 SYDVKM. The CDR3 is CASRQQNNQPQHF. The CDR3 DNA reads TGTGCCAGCAGACAGCAGAACAATCAGCCCCAGCATTTT. Variable domain in full (rest from reference TRBV28 and TRBJ1-5): DVKVTQSSRYLVKRTGEKVFLECVQDMDHENMFWYRQDPGLGLRLIYFSYDVKMKEKGDIPEGYSVSREKKERFSLILESASTNQTSMYLCASRQQNNQPQHFGDGTRLSIL.

The genes are TRBV20-1 and TRBJ2-7, with 10 bases aligning to TRBD2. The CDR3 runs to 15 residues. CDR1 and CDR2 (germline): DFQATT, SNEGSKA (reference sequence). With 3 bases clipped from V and 3 bases from J, the junction kept 8 bases outside the gene matches. CDR3 sequence (DNA): TGCAGTGCTAGGTCGGGACTAGCGCATTTCTACGAGCAGTACTTC. The encoded protein is CSARSGLAHFYEQYF.

V usage is TRBV2 and J usage is TRBJ2-5; D not resolved. The CDR3 covers 12 residues. The germline V gene encodes CDR1 SNHLY and CDR2 FYNNEI. V lost 4 bases, J lost 4 bases, and 7 bases lay in between. The CDR3 region is CASSVGPETQYF. CDR3 nucleotides: TGTGCCAGCAGTGTCGGCCCAGAGACCCAGTACTTC.